This paragraph covers one TCR beta chain sequence. This entry is derived from a study of T-cell reconstitution after alpha-beta-depleted transplantation in children. Preparation of the TCRbeta library involved a method that used unique molecular identifiers. Each CDR3 protein gets one entry after TCRdb re-called the PCR reads with MiXCR. Among roughly 420,000 distinct CDR3 sequences listed, 15% to 20% were seen once. After removal of 4 bases from V and 2 bases from J, the junction contained 11 bases not matched to a gene. This CDR3 comprises 16 residues. Per germline, CDR1 SGHAT and CDR2 FQDESV (reference sequence).

The origin of this receptor is a boy in the first two years of life who had a stem cell transplant for Wiskott-Aldrich syndrome, so the T cells may come from the graft donor. The source material was PBMCs, mostly from graft donor cells, sampled 360 days after TCRalphabeta/CD19-depleted stem cell transplant. The chain joins TRBV11-1 to TRBJ2-7, with 7 bases that match TRBD1. CDR3 bases: TGTGCCAGCAGCTCACCCAGGGGGTTGTTGCCCTACGAGCAGTACTTC. Encoded protein: CASSSPRGLLPYEQYF.